This TCR beta chain was sequenced during a study of T-cell memory formation after mild COVID-19. Study background: The two donors had largely donor-specific TCR clusters. Study conclusions and caveats: Contracting CD8+ clones were enriched in EMRA, CD4+ mainly in CM and EM.

In this sample, this clonotype turned up a few times. Its antigen remains unknown. CDR1 SGHTA and CDR2 FQGTGA come from the germline V gene. This CDR3 has 14 residues. The junction had 3 bases not matched to a gene; V was cut back by 4 bases and J by 4 bases. One entry per CDR3 protein, called by TCRdb with MiXCR from the 5' RACE reads. This table has 360,000 or so distinct CDR3 sequences, around 28% appearing once. Source material: PBMCs or a T cell subset sorted from them (not recorded which). V is TRBV7-3 and J is TRBJ2-2; 7 bases map to TRBD1. The source is an adult woman who had mild COVID-19 (a few samples of this study predate the infection). Cell type and time point are not known. The CDR3 coding sequence is TGTGCCAGCAGCTCGGGACAGCCCACCGGGGAGCTGTTTTTT. The encoded protein is CASSSGQPTGELFF.